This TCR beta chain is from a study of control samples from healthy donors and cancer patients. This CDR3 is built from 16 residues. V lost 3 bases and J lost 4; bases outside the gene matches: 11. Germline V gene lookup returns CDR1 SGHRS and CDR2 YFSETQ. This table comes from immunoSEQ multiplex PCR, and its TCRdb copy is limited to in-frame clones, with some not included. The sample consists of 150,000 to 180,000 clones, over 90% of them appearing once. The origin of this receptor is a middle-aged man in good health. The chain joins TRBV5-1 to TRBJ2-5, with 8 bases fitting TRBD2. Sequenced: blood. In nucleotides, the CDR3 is TGCGCCAGCAGCTCCCTTTTGACGGGAGGGGGAGAGACCCAGTACTTC. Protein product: CASSSLLTGGGETQYF.